This TCR beta chain was captured in a study of OX40 agonist ivuxolimab in advanced cancers. Findings and caveats of the study: CD4+ and CD8+ blood T cells expanded clonally by week 6 at 0.1 to 3.0 mg/kg. The specificity for antigen of the expanded peripheral T cells was not determined.

CDR3 length: 17 amino acids. The germline gives CDR1 SGHTA, CDR2 FQGNSA. V lost 6 bases and J lost 2; bases outside the gene matches: 7. This clone was found once. Its target is unknown. Measured with immunoSEQ multiplex PCR; TCRdb has only the in-frame clones, and not every one. The table shows 13,000 to 15,000 clones, with roughly 89% occurring only once. Sequences were derived from CD4+ or CD8+ T cells sorted from blood, sampled in a trial of the OX40 agonist ivuxolimab. The receptor comes from an adult with an advanced solid tumor such as melanoma, head and neck, liver or kidney cancer. The V call is TRBV7-2, the J call TRBJ1-6; TRBD1 agrees at 10 bases. The CDR3 region is CASSRTGGLPYNSPLHF. The CDR3 DNA sequence: TGTGCCAGCAGTCGGACAGGGGGTCTTCCCTATAATTCACCCCTCCACTTT.